Here is one T cell receptor beta chain with its context. What it recognizes is unknown. The data are from a study of shared clonotypes between healthy human individuals. Study outcomes and limitations: The rarefaction results pointed to incomplete sorted-subset sequencing despite large depth.

The length of the CDR3 is 15 residues. Per the germline V gene, CDR1 is SQVTM and CDR2 is ANQGSEA. V dropped 4 bases and J dropped 8; count of bases not matched to a gene: 10. TCRdb keeps only in-frame clones here, not all; method: immunoSEQ multiplex PCR. Of approximately 1.4 million clones in the sample, 98% were seen once. The TCR sequence derives from a man aged 25 to 40 in good health. The chain has TRBV29-1 and TRBJ2-1; 11 nucleotides match TRBD2. Source material: naive CD4+ T cells sorted from blood. Subset of the sample: CD45RA+ positively selected. The CDR3 sequence is CSVGGRLAGTDEQFF. The CDR3 DNA is TGCAGCGTTGGGGGGAGACTAGCGGGAACAGATGAGCAGTTCTTC.